The subject of this entry is one TCR beta chain. The method was immunoSEQ multiplex PCR; TCRdb's version includes in-frame clones alone and lacks a portion of them. The sample records tens of thousands of clones, over 85% being singletons. These data come from a study of siplizumab effects on memory and regulatory T cells. The CDR3 totals 12 residues. Germline V gives CDR1 GTSNPN, CDR2 SVGIG (reference sequence). V lost 4 bases and J 0 bases, leaving 6 bases between the germline ends. The rearrangement uses TRBV30 and TRBJ1-1; D unresolved. The receptor's source is a human donor in good health. The sequenced material came from CD8+ T cells sorted from blood. The CDR3 protein is CAWNSLNTEAFF. As DNA, the CDR3 is TGTGCCTGGAATAGCCTGAACACTGAAGCTTTCTTT.